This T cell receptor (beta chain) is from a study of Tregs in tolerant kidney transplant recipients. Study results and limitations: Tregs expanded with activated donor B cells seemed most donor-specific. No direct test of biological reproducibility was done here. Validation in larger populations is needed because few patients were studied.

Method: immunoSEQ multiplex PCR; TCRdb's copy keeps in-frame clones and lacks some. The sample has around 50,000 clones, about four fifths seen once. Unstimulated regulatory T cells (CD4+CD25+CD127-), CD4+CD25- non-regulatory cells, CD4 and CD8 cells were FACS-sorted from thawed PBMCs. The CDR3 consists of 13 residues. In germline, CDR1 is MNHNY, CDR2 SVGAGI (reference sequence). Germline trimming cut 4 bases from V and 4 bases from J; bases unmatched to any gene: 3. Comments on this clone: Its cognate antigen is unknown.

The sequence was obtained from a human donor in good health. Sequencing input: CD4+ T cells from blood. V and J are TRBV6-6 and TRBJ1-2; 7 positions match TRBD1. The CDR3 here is CASSLTGTYGYTF. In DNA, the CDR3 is TGTGCCAGCAGTTTGACAGGGACCTATGGCTACACCTTC.